This T cell receptor beta chain stems from a study of beta chain features in type 1 diabetes. There are 13 residues in the CDR3. Trimming shortened V by 5 bases and J by 1 base, and 8 bases separated the two germline ends. The germline V gene encodes CDR1 SGHAT and CDR2 FQNNGV. Overall study findings and caveats: Insertions at VDJ junctions were less frequent in type 1 diabetes patients. These patients also deleted more nucleotides at the same junctions. The naive, central memory and Treg TCRB repertoires showed an apparent similarity that was greater among patients than among healthy donors.

Since all of the isolated RNA was reverse transcribed, expressed TCRB transcripts were what got sequenced. Data came from immunoSEQ multiplex PCR; TCRdb stores just in-frame clones and leaves some out. The data hold 35,000 to 50,000 clones, with roughly 50% observed a single time. A note on this clone: Its antigen is not known. Other DNA sequences in this sample translate to the same CDR3.

The chain joins TRBV11-2 to TRBJ1-1, with D tentatively TRBD1 (5 bases). This receptor was identified in a woman aged 25 to 45 in good health. The material sequenced was stem cell memory CD4+ T cells from blood. CDR3 sequence: CASSVGQNTEAFF. The CDR3 region has the DNA TGTGCCAGCAGCGTCGGACAGAACACTGAAGCTTTCTTT.